This T cell receptor beta chain was identified during a study of CD8 T cells in ankylosing spondylitis. Overall study findings and caveats: For ankylosing spondylitis blood, a TCR beta motif of about 8 highly homologous variants appeared characteristic. Significantly higher representation of disease-linked clones was reported for matched ankylosing spondylitis synovial fluid. The disease-linked clones had a CD8+ phenotype and low blood frequencies.

TCRdb itself ran the 5' RACE reads through MiXCR, one entry per CDR3 protein. Of about 540,000 distinct CDR3 sequences detected, approximately 12% appear once; the ten largest clones hold almost 7%. This clonotype was counted between two and nine times. No antigen is known for it. Unmatched junction bases numbered 11, after V lost 5 bases and J lost 6 bases. From germline, CDR1 is SEHNR and CDR2 FQNEAQ (reference sequence). The CDR3 is 16 amino acids. Sequenced input: blood, either unsorted or a sorted T cell fraction (not recorded which). This receptor was identified in a male donor with ankylosing spondylitis. The chain has TRBV7-9 and TRBJ1-2; 11 positions match TRBD1. CDR3 bases: TGTGCCAGCAGCGTCTCGACCGGGACAGGGGGTCATGGCTACACCTTC. Translating gives CASSVSTGTGGHGYTF.